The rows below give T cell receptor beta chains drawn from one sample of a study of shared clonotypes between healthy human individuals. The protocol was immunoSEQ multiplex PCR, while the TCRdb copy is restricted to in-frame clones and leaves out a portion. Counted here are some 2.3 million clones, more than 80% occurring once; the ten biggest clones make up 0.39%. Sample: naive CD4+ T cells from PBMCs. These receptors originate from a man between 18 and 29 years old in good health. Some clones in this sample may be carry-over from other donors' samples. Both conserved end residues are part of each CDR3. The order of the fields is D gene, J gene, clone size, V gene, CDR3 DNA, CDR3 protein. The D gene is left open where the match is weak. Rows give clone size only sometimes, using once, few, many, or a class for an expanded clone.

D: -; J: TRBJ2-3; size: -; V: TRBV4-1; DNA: TGCGCCAGCAGCCAAGGCTTGGTTGGAGATACGCAGTATTTT; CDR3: CASSQGLVGDTQYF
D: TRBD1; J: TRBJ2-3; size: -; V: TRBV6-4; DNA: TGTGCCAGCAGCCCGGACAGGGGAGATACGCAGTATTTT; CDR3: CASSPDRGDTQYF
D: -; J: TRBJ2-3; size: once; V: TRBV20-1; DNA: TGCAGTGCCACCCCCTCCTACGGGCAGTATTTT; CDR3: CSATPSYGQYF
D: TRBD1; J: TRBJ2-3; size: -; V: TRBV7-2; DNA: TGTGCCAGCAGCTTTGACAGGGGTAGCGATACGCAGTATTTT; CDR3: CASSFDRGSDTQYF
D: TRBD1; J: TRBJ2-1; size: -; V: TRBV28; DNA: TGCGGGACAGGGTCCACCTACAATGAGCAGTTCTTC; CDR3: CGTGSTYNEQFF
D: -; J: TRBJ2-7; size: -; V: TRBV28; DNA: TGTGCCAGCAGTTTAGAATCAGACACCTACGAGCAGTACTTC; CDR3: CASSLESDTYEQYF
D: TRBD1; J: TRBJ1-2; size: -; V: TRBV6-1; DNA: TGTGCCAGCATGGAGGACAGGGGGTTGGGCTACACCTTC; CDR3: CASMEDRGLGYTF
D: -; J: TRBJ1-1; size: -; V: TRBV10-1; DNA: TGCGCCAGCACCAAAGACAGGAACACTGAAGCTTTCTTT; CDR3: CASTKDRNTEAFF
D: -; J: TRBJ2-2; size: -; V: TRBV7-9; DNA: TGTGCCAGCAGCCCCCGACCACAGGCGTACACCGGGGAGCTGTTTTTT; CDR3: CASSPRPQAYTGELFF
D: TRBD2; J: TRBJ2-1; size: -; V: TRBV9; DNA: TGTGCCAGCAGCGTAGCTGAGGGACTAGCCTACAATGAGCAGTTCTTC; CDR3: CASSVAEGLAYNEQFF
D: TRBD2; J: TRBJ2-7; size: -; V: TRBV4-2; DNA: TGTGCCAGCAGCCCGGCGGGACTAGCGGGAGAGAGTTACGAGCAGTACTTC; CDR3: CASSPAGLAGESYEQYF
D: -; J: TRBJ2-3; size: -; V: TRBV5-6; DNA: TGTGCCAGCAGCTCCCCGGCCGAGGGAATAGGAGATACGCAGTATTTT; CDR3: CASSSPAEGIGDTQYF
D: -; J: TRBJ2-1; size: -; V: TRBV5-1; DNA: TGCGCCAGCAGCCCGGGACCAGGTCTTGGTGAGCAGTTCTTC; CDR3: CASSPGPGLGEQFF
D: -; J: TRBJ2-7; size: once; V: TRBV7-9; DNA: TGTGCCAGCAGCTTAGAAAAGGCTAGCCTTTCCTACGAGCAGTACTTC; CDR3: CASSLEKASLSYEQYF
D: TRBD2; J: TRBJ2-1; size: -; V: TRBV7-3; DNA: TGTGCCAGCAGCCTTCTTGGGACTAGCGGGAGGATATCGGAAAATGAGCAGTTCTTC; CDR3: CASSLLGTSGRISENEQFF
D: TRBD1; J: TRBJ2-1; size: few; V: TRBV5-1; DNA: TGCGCCAGCAGCGCGGACAGGGTGTACAATGAGCAGTTCTTC; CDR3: CASSADRVYNEQFF
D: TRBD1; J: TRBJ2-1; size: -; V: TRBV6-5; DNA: TGTGCCAGCAGTCGCCGGGACAGGGGGAATGAGCAGTTCTTC; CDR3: CASSRRDRGNEQFF
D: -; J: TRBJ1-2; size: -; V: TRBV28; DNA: TGTGCCAGCAGCCCTACTGCCGAGAACTCTGGCTACACCTTC; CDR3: CASSPTAENSGYTF
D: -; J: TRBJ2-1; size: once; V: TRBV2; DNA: TGTGCCAGCGGTAGCACGAGCTCCTACAATGAGCAGTTCTTC; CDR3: CASGSTSSYNEQFF
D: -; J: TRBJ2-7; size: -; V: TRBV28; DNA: TGTGCCAGCAGGGGAAGTTCCTACGAGCAGTACTTC; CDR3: CASRGSSYEQYF
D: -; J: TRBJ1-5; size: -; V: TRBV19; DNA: TGTGCCAGTAGTATAACCCGTAGCAATCAGCCCCAGCATTTT; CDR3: CASSITRSNQPQHF
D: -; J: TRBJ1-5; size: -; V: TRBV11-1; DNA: TGTGCCAGCAGCAGCGGGGTACGTCAGCCCCAGCATTTT; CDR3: CASSSGVRQPQHF